The entry that follows covers one TCR beta chain sequence. What it binds is not known. These data come from a study of radiotherapy plus CTLA-4 blockade in lung cancer. Across the study: Objective response was observed in about 19% of patients, and disease control in 30% to 35%. Notes on the study in general: Strongest reported response predictors: early blood clone changes and post-radiation interferon-beta. Radiotherapy with ipilimumab was followed by blood expansion of tumor-derived clones.

Alongside CTLA-4 blockade with ipilimumab, patients with chemo-refractory metastatic non-small-cell lung cancer received focal radiation. The method was immunoSEQ multiplex PCR; TCRdb's version includes in-frame clones alone and lacks a portion of them. In the table there are about 100,000 clones, under 90% of which are singletons. The ends lost 5 bases at V and 0 bases at J; junction bases unmatched: 5. CDR3 size: 15 residues. Germline-derived CDR1 and CDR2 are SEHNR and FQNEAQ (reference sequence). The TCR originated in a human donor with non-small cell lung cancer who had stable disease on radiotherapy plus ipilimumab. The sample in question was peripheral blood, obtained from a patient treated with radiotherapy plus ipilimumab. This chain uses TRBV7-9 with TRBJ1-1; TRBD1 matches 8 bases. The CDR3: CASSRDRSMNTEAFF. DNA of the CDR3: TGTGCCAGCAGCCGGGACAGGAGCATGAACACTGAAGCTTTCTTT. The full variable domain, completed using reference TRBV7-9 and TRBJ1-1, is DTGVSQNPRHKITKRGQNVTFRCDPISEHNRLYWYRQTLGQGPEFLTYFQNEAQLEKSRLLSDRFSAERPKGSFSTLEIQRTEQGDSAMYLCASSRDRSMNTEAFFGQGTRLTVV.